This T cell receptor beta chain was identified in a study of regulatory T cells in long-lasting Graves disease. Trimming took 5 bases from V and 3 from J, leaving 11 bases between them. The germline gives CDR1 MDHEN, CDR2 SYDVKM. CDR3 length: 13 amino acids. Study findings and constraints: Favored gene segments in persistent disease were TRBV28, TRBJ1-2 and TRBJ2-5.

Specified time point: persistent/refractory GD, antithyroid drugs over 5 years with positive TRAb. The authors made the TCR library using RNA they extracted from PBMCs. This clonotype occurred many times. As yet, its antigen is unknown. Sequencing libraries for TCR beta were prepared with iRepertoire HTBI primers and Arm-PCR of CDR3 regions. In TCRdb, the multiplex PCR reads were re-called with MiXCR into one record per CDR3 protein. This sample has roughly 490,000 distinct CDR3 sequences; 22% occur once, and the top ten carry roughly 14%. The sequenced sample was peripheral blood mononuclear cells (PBMCs), obtained when the disease was refractory, from a patient treated with antithyroid drugs. V usage is TRBV28 and J usage is TRBJ2-7; unclear D gene. This TCR was recovered from a female donor with Graves disease. This CDR3 is CASSATNNYEQYF. The CDR3 DNA reads as TGTGCCAGCAGTGCTACTAATAACTACGAGCAGTACTTC.